The 13 T cell receptor beta chains in this list originate from one sample, sequenced in a study of cytomegalovirus exposure and HLA in healthy donors. 60 Vbeta and 13 Jbeta primers were used in PCR. This table comes from immunoSEQ multiplex PCR, and its TCRdb copy is limited to in-frame clones, with some not included. The table lists 100,000 to 150,000 clones, approximately 80% of them singletons, with about 13% in the top ten. Sequencing input: PBMCs. The receptors originated from a woman in her 40s in good health and CMV-seropositive.

The V gene is TRBV6-5, the J gene TRBJ1-4; weak D call: TRBD1 (6 bases). Per the germline V gene, CDR1 is MNHEY and CDR2 is SVGAGI. This CDR3 has 14 residues. Trimming stripped 2 bases from V and 7 bases from J, with 11 bases between. CDR3 sequence (DNA): TGTGCCAGCAGTTACCACAGGGTGGGTGAAAAACTGTTTTTT. Amino acids: CASSYHRVGEKLFF.

On this clone itself: Other DNA sequences in this sample translate to the same CDR3. The chain links TRBV6-1 to TRBJ1-1; D is perhaps TRBD1 (5 bases). V was clipped by 2 bases and J by 5 bases, with 9 bases between them. Per the germline V gene, CDR1 is MNHNS and CDR2 is SASEGT. The CDR3 length is 13 residues. CDR3 in amino acids: CASSEMGGTEAFF. The CDR3 DNA follows: TGTGCCAGCAGTGAAATGGGGGGAACTGAAGCTTTCTTT.

The chain combines TRBV6-5 with TRBJ1-2; D is perhaps TRBD1 (5 bases). V was trimmed by 5 bases and J by 3 bases, leaving 10 bases between them. Germline V CDR1 and CDR2: MNHEY, SVGAGI. The CDR3 extends over 13 amino acids. The CDR3 DNA reads TGTGCCAGCAGTCTAGGGGCTTACTATGGCTACACCTTC. Its translation is CASSLGAYYGYTF.

V gene TRBV7-9 combines with J gene TRBJ2-7; 12 nucleotides line up with TRBD2. V lost 5 bases, J lost 1 base, and 3 bases stayed unmatched. The CDR3 extends over 15 amino acids. Germline CDR1 reads SEHNR; CDR2 reads FQNEAQ (reference sequence). CDR3 nucleotides: TGTGCCAGCAGCCTCGGACTAGCGGGATCCTACGAGCAGTACTTC. Translating it yields CASSLGLAGSYEQYF.

The genes are TRBV28 and TRBJ1-5, with 9 bases that match TRBD1. V was clipped by 3 bases and J by 2 bases; unmatched bases: 5. Germline CDR1 MDHEN, CDR2 SYDVKM. The CDR3 loop spans 16 amino acids. CDR3 nucleotides: TGTGCCAGCAGTTTGTTCCGGGACAGGGGCAATCAGCCCCAGCATTTT. It codes for CASSLFRDRGNQPQHF.

The rearrangement joins TRBV15 to TRBJ2-6; no clear D gene. CDR1 LNHNV and CDR2 YYDKDF come from the germline V gene (reference sequence). V lost 2 bases to trimming and J lost 3 bases, with 8 bases between them. This CDR3 region has 15 residues. CDR3 loop: CATSRHRSGANVLTF. The CDR3 DNA is TGTGCCACCAGCAGACACCGTAGTGGGGCCAACGTCCTGACTTTC.

The chain carries TRBV5-4 and TRBJ2-7; tentatively, D is TRBD2 (6 bases). V lost 0 bases and J lost 6, with 10 bases in between. The CDR3 contains 13 residues. CDR1 is SGHNT, CDR2 YYREEE, per germline (reference sequence). CDR3 amino acids: CASSLEIGGEQYF. The CDR3 nucleotides are TGTGCCAGCAGCTTGGAGATCGGGGGCGAGCAGTACTTC. Combining the CDR3 with reference TRBV5-4 and TRBJ2-7 gives the whole variable domain ETGVTQSPTHLIKTRGQQVTLRCSSQSGHNTVSWYQQALGQGPQFIFQYYREEENGRGNFPPRFSGLQFPNYSSELNVNALELDDSALYLCASSLEIGGEQYFGPGTRLTVT.

This chain uses TRBV28 with TRBJ2-6; D perhaps matches TRBD1 (5 bases). Trimming cost V 2 bases and J 1 base, with 12 bases left between them. Germline CDR1 and CDR2: MDHEN and SYDVKM. The CDR3 totals 17 residues. CDR3 residues: CASSLISGFSGANVLTF. The DNA of the CDR3 is TGTGCCAGCAGTTTAATCTCAGGGTTTTCTGGGGCCAACGTCCTGACTTTC.

The chain has TRBV2 and TRBJ2-1; 8 bases map to TRBD2. The junction had 11 bases not matched to a gene; V was cut back by 6 bases and J by 7 bases. Per the germline V gene, CDR1 is SNHLY and CDR2 is FYNNEI. CDR3 size: 15 residues. The CDR3 reads CASSVTKRLANEQFF. DNA of the CDR3: TGTGCCAGCAGCGTAACCAAGAGACTAGCGAATGAGCAGTTCTTC.

The V gene is TRBV4-1, the J gene TRBJ2-3; 10 bases align to TRBD1. Trimming removed 2 bases from V and 3 bases from J; junction bases left unmatched: 8. CDR1 MGHRA and CDR2 YSYEKL come from the germline V gene. The CDR3 is made up of 17 amino acids. The CDR3 spells CASSQSGTGEVTDTQYF. The CDR3 DNA reads as TGCGCCAGCAGCCAATCGGGGACAGGGGAGGTAACAGATACGCAGTATTTT.

V and J are TRBV7-3 and TRBJ2-3, with D possibly matching TRBD1 (6 bases). Germline V gene lookup returns CDR1 SGHTA and CDR2 FQGTGA. The V gene lost 2 bases and the J gene lost 4 bases, with 10 bases spanning the gap. CDR3 length equals 14 residues. This CDR3 reads CASSLDRLADTQYF. The CDR3 bases are TGTGCCAGCAGCTTAGACAGGTTGGCAGATACGCAGTATTTT.

This chain uses TRBV5-5 with TRBJ1-1, with TRBD1 matching 8 bases. Germline V gene lookup returns CDR1 SGHKS and CDR2 YYEKEE (reference sequence). V was clipped by 5 bases and J by 6 bases; unmatched bases: 6. This CDR3 has 13 amino acids. The chain's CDR3 is CASSPRGQAEAFF. Here the CDR3 DNA reads TGTGCCAGCAGTCCCAGGGGGCAAGCTGAAGCTTTCTTT.

The chain employs TRBV18 and TRBJ1-3; no clear D. Germline V lookup: CDR1 KGHSH, CDR2 LQKENI. CDR3 size: 15 residues. Trimming stripped 3 bases from V and 4 bases from J, with 13 bases between. The CDR3 sequence: CASSPSRLSGNTIYF. The CDR3 DNA is TGTGCCAGCTCACCCTCTAGGCTCTCGGGAAACACCATATATTTT.